These 28 T cell receptor beta chains were all obtained from the same sample, sequenced in a study of identical twins. TCRdb re-analysed the 5' RACE reads in MiXCR, keeping a single row per CDR3 protein. The sample shows 500,000 to 600,000 distinct CDR3 sequences, about 20% of them seen only once. These sequences were also reported in another study, on T cells expressing NK-cell markers.

Sequencing used CD4+ T cells sorted from blood. These TCRs come from a woman aged 18 to 35 in good health.

The V gene is TRBV20-1, the J gene TRBJ2-1; the D gene is possibly TRBD1 (6 bases). The ends were cut back, 1 base at V and 2 bases at J, with 9 bases in the middle. Germline V gene sequence: CDR1 DFQATT, CDR2 SNEGSKA (reference sequence). The CDR3 sequence is 14 residues long. CDR3 protein: CSARVRGPYNEQFF. CDR3 nucleotide sequence: TGCAGTGCTAGAGTCAGGGGTCCCTACAATGAGCAGTTCTTC.

V gene TRBV10-3 combines with J gene TRBJ2-1; no clear D. This CDR3 contains 16 residues. Between the trimmed V and J ends, which lost 3 bases and 0 bases, there was a span of 12 bases. Germline assignment: CDR1 ENHRY and CDR2 SYGVKD. The CDR3 reads CAISDTGKSSYNEQFF. For the CDR3, the DNA is TGTGCCATCAGTGATACGGGTAAAAGCTCCTACAATGAGCAGTTCTTC.

The chain recombines TRBV7-2 with TRBJ2-5; a weak D match, TRBD2 (6 bases). Trimming took off 1 base at V and 2 bases at J, with 8 bases between the two ends. Per the germline V gene, CDR1 is SGHTA and CDR2 is FQGNSA. The CDR3 loop spans 14 amino acids. The CDR3 reads CASSLVAAQETQYF. As DNA, the CDR3 is TGTGCCAGCAGCTTAGTAGCGGCTCAAGAGACCCAGTACTTC.

This clonotype was seen only a few times. The gene calls are TRBV20-1 and TRBJ1-2; TRBD1 matches 8 bases. V shed 0 bases, J shed 3 bases, and the junction held 6 bases outside the gene matches. This CDR3 comprises 15 residues. CDR1 is DFQATT and CDR2 is SNEGSKA in the germline V gene (reference sequence). CDR3 sequence: CSARDSAGGYYGYTF. The CDR3 DNA reads TGCAGTGCTAGAGACTCAGCAGGGGGCTACTATGGCTACACCTTC.

The CDR3 nucleotides read TGCGCCAGCAGAGGGTCCGGGACAGCCTCCTACGAGCAGTACTTC. This codes for CASRGSGTASYEQYF. The rearrangement uses TRBV5-1 and TRBJ2-7, with 7 bases aligning to TRBD1. Germline trimming cut 5 bases from V and 0 bases from J; bases unmatched to any gene: 8. CDR3 length: 15 residues. Germline values: CDR1 SGHRS, CDR2 YFSETQ. Full variable domain (missing parts from reference TRBV5-1 and TRBJ2-7): KAGVTQTPRYLIKTRGQQVTLSCSPISGHRSVSWYQQTPGQGLQFLFEYFSETQRNKGNFPGRFSGRQFSNSRSEMNVSTLELGDSALYLCASRGSGTASYEQYFGPGTRLTVT.

This clonotype came up a few times. The chain uses TRBV7-6 and TRBJ2-1; no reliable D call. There are 14 residues in the CDR3. CDR1 is SGHVS and CDR2 is FNYEAQ in the germline V gene. Trimming took off 8 bases at V and 7 bases at J, with 18 bases between the two ends. CDR3 sequence reads: CASFAFPGLNEQFF. The CDR3 DNA sequence: TGTGCCAGCTTTGCTTTTCCCGGGTTAAATGAGCAGTTCTTC.

The chain uses TRBV5-1 and TRBJ2-7; a weak D match, TRBD1 (6 bases). V lost 2 bases and J 2 bases, leaving 17 bases between the germline ends. CDR1 and CDR2 (germline): SGHRS, YFSETQ. This CDR3 has 16 residues. CDR3 in DNA: TGCGCCAGCAGCTTCGGACCCTTGACAGGAACCTACGAGCAGTACTTC. Translated: CASSFGPLTGTYEQYF.

This clonotype was counted between two and nine times. The V gene is TRBV6-5, the J gene TRBJ2-7, with 10 nucleotides matching TRBD1. Germline V gene data show CDR1 as MNHEY and CDR2 as SVGAGI. Trimming removed 2 bases from V and 6 bases from J; junction bases left unmatched: 7. CDR3 length: 15 amino acids. Here the CDR3 reads CASSYPGTGVSEQYF. CDR3 nucleotides: TGTGCCAGCAGTTACCCCGGGACAGGGGTAAGCGAGCAGTACTTC.

The DNA for the CDR3 is TGCAGTGCTAGCGCCGGGACAAGGGATCATGAGCAGTTCTTC. Encoded protein: CSASAGTRDHEQFF. This chain connects TRBV20-1 to TRBJ2-1; tentatively, D is TRBD1 (6 bases). In germline, CDR1 is DFQATT, CDR2 SNEGSKA (reference sequence). This CDR3 has 14 amino acids. The V gene lost 3 bases and the J gene lost 8 bases, with 17 bases spanning the gap.

This clonotype was observed a few times. The V gene is TRBV7-8, the J gene TRBJ1-1; D not certain. V was trimmed by 2 bases and J by 10 bases, leaving 17 bases between them. CDR1 and CDR2 from the germline V gene are SGHVS and FQNEAQ. The CDR3 runs to 14 residues. CDR3 DNA: TGTGCCAGCAGCTTACTTCCGGACTCCTGGTCAGCTTTCTTT. Protein product: CASSLLPDSWSAFF.

The V and J genes are TRBV6-5 and TRBJ2-2; 7 positions agree with TRBD1. The CDR3 is 16 residues long. V lost 0 bases to trimming and J lost 3 bases; unmatched junction nucleotides: 4. Germline values: CDR1 MNHEY, CDR2 SVGAGI. The CDR3 region is CASSYSRTGDTGELFF. CDR3 in DNA: TGTGCCAGCAGTTACTCGCGGACAGGCGACACCGGGGAGCTGTTTTTT.

V gene TRBV3-1 combines with J gene TRBJ1-2, with TRBD1 as a possible D gene (5 bases). The V gene's germline CDR1 is LGHDT and CDR2 YNNKEL (reference sequence). V was shortened by 4 bases and J by 3 bases, with 9 bases between the two germline ends. The CDR3 consists of 13 residues. CDR3 DNA: TGTGCCAGCAGCCCGGGACTTTACTATGGCTACACCTTC. This gives the protein CASSPGLYYGYTF.

This clonotype was counted between two and nine times. The V gene is TRBV20-1, the J gene TRBJ1-2, with TRBD1 matching over 7 bases. Germline CDR1 DFQATT, CDR2 SNEGSKA (reference sequence). CDR3 length equals 13 residues. V shed 0 bases and J 3 bases; nucleotides not matched to a gene: 1. CDR3 bases: TGCAGTGCTAGAGATGACAGGGACTATGGCTACACCTTC. Encoded protein: CSARDDRDYGYTF.

This clonotype came up a few times. This CDR3 reads CASRLAGAQETQYF. The CDR3 DNA reads as TGTGCCAGCAGACTAGCGGGGGCACAAGAGACCCAGTACTTC. The rearrangement uses TRBV6-2 or TRBV6-3 and TRBJ2-5, with TRBD2 matching over 11 bases. V shed 6 bases, J shed 2 bases, and the junction held 2 bases outside the gene matches. The CDR3 is 14 amino acids. The V gene's germline CDR1 is MNHEY and CDR2 SVGEGT.

The chain couples TRBV2 to TRBJ2-5; D is unclear. Germline V gene sequence: CDR1 SNHLY, CDR2 FYNNEI. This CDR3 is built from 13 residues. The V and J ends lost 4 bases and 2 bases respectively, with 8 bases between them. CDR3 nucleotide sequence: TGTGCCAGCAGTGGGGAACAGCAAGAGACCCAGTACTTC. Protein sequence: CASSGEQQETQYF.

This clonotype was recorded a few times. The chain links TRBV4-2 to TRBJ1-2; D gene ambiguous. The CDR3 covers 14 residues. Germline V gene sequence: CDR1 LGHNA, CDR2 YNFKEQ. The germline V and J ends were trimmed by 0 bases and 6 bases, with 11 bases remaining between them. CDR3: CASSQDIGRDGYTF. CDR3 sequence (DNA): TGTGCCAGCAGCCAAGACATCGGTCGAGATGGCTACACCTTC.

This clonotype was detected many times. The V and J genes are TRBV12-3 or TRBV12-4 and TRBJ2-1, with D possibly called TRBD1 or TRBD2 (6 bases each). This CDR3 spans 17 amino acids. The V gene lost 4 bases and the J gene lost 0 bases, with 16 bases spanning the gap. The CDR3 loop is CASSWVGGEGSYNEQFF. The CDR3 coding sequence is TGTGCCAGCAGTTGGGTGGGGGGCGAGGGCTCCTACAATGAGCAGTTCTTC.

The chain has TRBV6-5 and TRBJ2-4; D remains ambiguous. CDR3 length: 16 amino acids. Germline V gene lookup returns CDR1 MNHEY and CDR2 SVGAGI. The V gene lost 2 bases and the J gene lost 0 bases, with 11 bases spanning the gap. The CDR3 reads CASSYQARLAKNIQYF. The CDR3 DNA reads as TGTGCCAGCAGTTACCAAGCCCGGCTAGCCAAAAACATTCAGTACTTC.

This clonotype was detected only a few times. The genes are TRBV10-2 and TRBJ2-7, with 9 bases lining up with TRBD1. The CDR3 loop spans 14 amino acids. CDR1 is WSHSY, CDR2 SAAADI, per germline. V lost 4 bases and J lost 5; bases outside the gene matches: 6. This CDR3 reads CASSGRQGGHEQYF. In DNA, the CDR3 is TGCGCCAGCAGTGGACGACAGGGGGGACACGAGCAGTACTTC.

This clonotype occurred a few times. This chain joins TRBV11-2 and TRBJ2-1; 10 nucleotides match TRBD1. There are 15 residues in the CDR3. CDR1 is SGHAT, CDR2 FQNNGV, per germline. Trimming cost V 1 base and J 6 bases; bases outside gene matches: 3. As DNA, the CDR3 is TGTGCCAGCAGCTTAGCGGACAGGGGGGGCAATGAGCAGTTCTTC. Translated, it gives CASSLADRGGNEQFF.

The J gene is TRBJ2-3, the V gene TRBV21-1; whether TRBD1, the table's D call, matches the DNA was not checked. TRBV21-1 is described as a pseudogene. This CDR3 comprises 14 residues. CDR3 DNA sequence: TGTGCCAGCAGCAAAGTTGTCCGCAGGGATGCGCAGTATTTT. It yields the protein CASSKVVRRDAQYF.

V usage is TRBV18 and J usage is TRBJ2-5; TRBD1 agrees at 7 bases. The CDR3 consists of 13 residues. Germline CDR1 and CDR2: KGHSH and LQKENI. Germline trimming cut 6 bases from V and 5 bases from J; bases unmatched to any gene: 6. The CDR3 sequence is CASSRGGTETQYF. In nucleotides, the CDR3 is TGTGCCAGCTCCCGAGGGGGCACGGAGACCCAGTACTTC.

This chain connects TRBV29-1 to TRBJ2-3; no definite D call. The V end was cut by 2 bases, the J end by 0 bases, with 6 bases between. CDR1 and CDR2 from the germline V gene are SQVTM and ANQGSEA. The CDR3 contains 13 residues. The CDR3 region is CSVEFSSTDTQYF. For the CDR3, the DNA is TGCAGCGTTGAATTCAGTAGCACAGATACGCAGTATTTT.

The V and J genes are TRBV20-1 and TRBJ2-7, with D perhaps being TRBD1 or TRBD2 (6 bases each). This CDR3 has 13 residues. V was trimmed by 5 bases and J by 0 bases, leaving 11 bases between them. Germline lookup yields CDR1 DFQATT and CDR2 SNEGSKA (reference sequence). The CDR3 here is CSAPRGRSYEQYF. In DNA form, the CDR3 reads TGCAGTGCTCCCCGGGGGCGCTCCTACGAGCAGTACTTC.

The genes are TRBV20-1 and TRBJ2-3; D is undetermined. The CDR3 consists of 14 residues. Germline assignment: CDR1 DFQATT and CDR2 SNEGSKA (reference sequence). Trimming left V 4 bases short and J 1 base short, with 12 bases between. This chain's CDR3 is CSAKKSGRTDTQYF. The CDR3, as DNA: TGCAGTGCTAAAAAGTCTGGACGCACAGATACGCAGTATTTT.

This clonotype was seen many times. The rearrangement uses TRBV20-1 and TRBJ2-7; no reliable D call. The CDR3 covers 11 residues. CDR1 is DFQATT, CDR2 SNEGSKA, per germline (reference sequence). Trimming cost V 1 base and J 3 bases, with 4 bases left between them. The CDR3 coding sequence is TGCAGTGCTAGAGGGGACTACGAGCAGTACTTC. Residues: CSARGDYEQYF.

This clonotype has more than one count but fewer than ten. The V call is TRBV12-3 or TRBV12-4, the J call TRBJ1-1; D gene uncertain. The CDR3 covers 13 residues. V was clipped by 1 base and J by 3 bases, with 6 bases between them. CDR3 in amino acids: CASSLGPYTEAFF. The CDR3 DNA is TGTGCCAGCAGTTTAGGTCCATACACTGAAGCTTTCTTT.

The chain employs TRBV10-3 and TRBJ1-3; TRBD1 agrees at 7 bases. In germline, CDR1 is ENHRY, CDR2 SYGVKD. The CDR3 sequence is 15 residues long. The V gene end was trimmed by 6 bases and the J gene end by 0 bases; junction bases not matched to a gene: 5. This CDR3 is CAISRTGVSGNTIYF. In DNA form, the CDR3 reads TGTGCCATCAGCCGAACAGGGGTCTCTGGAAACACCATATATTTT.